This is a list of T cell receptor beta chains from one sample in a study of T cells in Graves' hyperthyroidism and ophthalmopathy. TCRdb processed the multiplex PCR reads anew with MiXCR; each CDR3 protein has one entry. The sample holds 300,000 to 400,000 distinct CDR3 sequences, approximately 15% seen once. The source material was blood. The receptors originated from a woman in her twenties or thirties with Graves' ophthalmopathy. The CDR3 runs from the conserved cysteine through the conserved F or W. D genes are given only for firm matches. The size of a clone is reported for some rows only, either as once, few or many, or as a class for expanded clones.

TRBV5-1	14	TRBD2	TRBJ2-2	many	CASSLRTSTGELFF	TGCGCCAGCAGCCTCAGGACTAGCACCGGGGAGCTGTTTTTT
TRBV19	16	TRBD2	TRBJ2-2	few	CASSMRVAGGTGELFF	TGTGCCAGTAGTATGAGGGTAGCGGGGGGCACCGGGGAGCTGTTTTTT
TRBV2	13	TRBD2	TRBJ2-7	many	CASSAQRGQEQYF	TGTGCCAGCAGCGCGCAGCGGGGGCAAGAGCAGTACTTC
TRBV29-1	12	-	TRBJ1-2	few	CSVDKDNYGYTF	TGCAGCGTTGATAAGGATAACTATGGCTACACCTTC
TRBV5-1	16	TRBD2	TRBJ2-1	-	CASSSATSGGTEKLFF	TGCGCCAGCAGCTCAGCCACGAGCGGGGGGACCGAAAAGCTGTTCTTC
TRBV9	15	-	TRBJ2-3	-	CASSPKAVSTDTQYF	TGTGCCAGCAGCCCTAAAGCGGTTAGCACAGATACGCAGTATTTT
TRBV11-2	13	-	TRBJ1-6	many	CASRRGTNSPLHF	TGTGCCAGCAGGAGGGGAACTAATTCACCCCTCCACTTT
TRBV2	18	TRBD2	TRBJ2-7	many	CASKEGLAKIKVIYEQYF	TGTGCCAGCAAGGAGGGACTAGCTAAAATTAAAGTTATCTACGAGCAGTACTTC
TRBV9	13	-	TRBJ2-5	-	CASSGGRTETQYF	TGTGCCAGCAGCGGGGGACGGACTGAAACCCAGTACTTC
TRBV28	18	TRBD1	TRBJ1-6	many	CASRSGLQGGSYNSPLHF	TGTGCCAGCAGGTCCGGGCTGCAGGGGGGCTCCTATAATTCACCCCTCCACTTT
TRBV6-1	16	-	TRBJ2-3	many	CASRRDILERTDTQYF	TGTGCCAGCAGGAGGGACATCCTGGAGCGCACAGATACGCAGTATTTT
TRBV4-2	16	TRBD1	TRBJ2-5	many	CASSQDGDRGLETQYF	TGTGCCAGCAGCCAAGATGGGGACAGGGGTTTGGAGACCCAGTACTTC
TRBV12-3/TRBV12-4	15	-	TRBJ2-3	many	CASSFETLDTDTQYF	TGTGCCAGCAGTTTTGAGACGTTGGACACAGATACGCAGTATTTT
TRBV20-1	16	TRBD1	TRBJ2-5	-	CSANMKRGRIVETQDF	TGCAGTGCTAACATGAAAAGGGGGCGCATCGTAGAGACCCAGGACTTC
TRBV11-2	13	-	TRBJ2-3	many	CASSPDPRDTQYF	TGTGCCAGCAGCCCCGACCCTCGAGATACGCAGTATTTT
TRBV14	14	-	TRBJ2-2	-	CASKEGVGTGELFF	TGTGCCAGCAAGGAGGGAGTAGGCACCGGGGAGCTGTTTTTT
TRBV6-1	14	-	TRBJ2-7	many	CASSHTDSAYEQYF	TGTGCCAGCAGTCATACTGACAGTGCCTACGAGCAGTACTTC
TRBV28	13	TRBD1	TRBJ1-6	many	CASKEGAPLALHF	TGTGCCAGCAAGGAGGGGGCACCTTTGGCCCTCCACTTT
TRBV9	12	TRBD2	TRBJ2-1	few	CASSRGGNEQFF	TGTGCCAGCTCTCGCGGGGGTAATGAGCAGTTCTTC
TRBV3-1	15	TRBD2	TRBJ2-7	-	CASSQEAGSGYEQYF	TGTGCCAGCAGCCAAGAAGCGGGGTCCGGCTACGAGCAGTACTTC
TRBV5-6	19	TRBD1	TRBJ1-3	-	CASSFDRGFLGKAGNTIYF	TGTGCCAGCAGCTTCGACAGGGGGTTTCTCGGAAAGGCTGGAAACACCATATATTTT
TRBV12-5	13	TRBD1	TRBJ2-3	many	CASGRTGSDTQYF	TGTGCTAGTGGCCGGACAGGGTCAGATACGCAGTATTTT
TRBV30	14	TRBD1	TRBJ1-4	many	CAWSVQGTKEKLFF	TGTGCCTGGAGTGTACAGGGGACTAAGGAAAAACTGTTTTTT
TRBV29-1	15	TRBD1	TRBJ2-6	many	CSVGQASSGANVLTF	TGCAGCGTCGGACAGGCCAGCTCTGGGGCCAACGTCCTGACTTTC
TRBV19	17	TRBD2	TRBJ2-1	few	CASSPQLAGGFYNEQFF	TGTGCCAGTAGTCCTCAACTAGCGGGGGGATTTTACAATGAGCAGTTCTTC
TRBV9	14	-	TRBJ2-1	few	CASNRDTDVNEQFF	TGTGCCAGCAACCGGGACACGGATGTGAATGAGCAGTTCTTC
TRBV27	18	TRBD1	TRBJ1-6	many	CASSLVGFVRDRGAPLHF	TGTGCCAGCAGCCTCGTTGGGTTTGTCCGGGACAGGGGTGCACCCCTCCACTTT
TRBV20-1	15	-	TRBJ2-5	many	CSARDREGALETQYF	TGCAGTGCTAGAGATCGGGAGGGGGCCTTGGAGACCCAGTACTTC
TRBV2	13	-	TRBJ1-6	many	CASSGGIGSPLHF	TGTGCCAGCAGTGGTGGCATTGGATCACCCCTCCACTTT
TRBV27	14	-	TRBJ2-7	many	CASSPLGAAYEQYF	TGTGCCAGCAGCCCCCTCGGGGCGGCCTACGAGCAGTACTTC
TRBV6-1	14	-	TRBJ2-2	-	CASRDNPTTGELFF	TGTGCCAGCAGGGACAATCCCACCACCGGGGAGCTGTTTTTT
TRBV3-1	16	TRBD2	TRBJ2-5	many	CASSQSTGGAGETQYF	TGTGCCAGCAGCCAATCAACGGGGGGGGCTGGTGAGACCCAGTACTTC
TRBV12-3/TRBV12-4	13	-	TRBJ2-5	many	CASRTDRQETQYF	TGTGCCAGCAGAACAGACAGACAAGAGACCCAGTACTTC
TRBV2	15	TRBD1	TRBJ1-5	many	CASGGGTGINQPQHF	TGTGCCAGCGGTGGCGGGACAGGGATCAATCAGCCCCAGCATTTT
TRBV18	14	TRBD1	TRBJ1-1	many	CASSLGQGAGEAFF	TGTGCCAGCTCGCTGGGACAGGGGGCCGGTGAAGCTTTCTTT
TRBV11-2	14	-	TRBJ2-5	many	CASSLGAGSETQYF	TGTGCCAGCAGCTTAGGTGCAGGCTCGGAGACCCAGTACTTC
TRBV24-1	14	-	TRBJ1-1	many	CATSDGGQNTEAFF	TGTGCCACCAGTGATGGCGGACAGAACACTGAAGCTTTCTTT
TRBV15	19	TRBD2	TRBJ2-2	-	CATSAGLASRGKNTGKLFF	TGTGCCACCAGCGCGGGACTAGCGTCGAGGGGGAAAAACACCGGGAAGCTGTTTTTT
TRBV2	12	-	TRBJ2-2	many	CASKPLPGELFF	TGTGCCAGCAAGCCCCTCCCCGGGGAGCTGTTTTTT
TRBV20-1	15	-	TRBJ1-5	many	CSARVTGGFGQPQHF	TGCAGTGCTAGAGTCACCGGGGGGTTTGGTCAGCCCCAGCATTTT
TRBV20-1	12	TRBD2	TRBJ2-1	-	CSGGSSYNEQFF	TGCAGTGGCGGGAGTTCCTACAATGAGCAGTTCTTC
TRBV12-3/TRBV12-4	15	TRBD2	TRBJ2-1	many	CASSPTSGYYNEQFF	TGTGCCAGCAGCCCTACTAGCGGCTACTACAATGAGCAGTTCTTC
TRBV3-1	13	-	TRBJ2-5	many	CASSQAWGETQYF	TGTGCCAGCAGCCAAGCCTGGGGCGAGACCCAGTACTTC
TRBV27	15	-	TRBJ1-6	few	CASRDVSYSNSPLHF	TGTGCCAGTCGAGATGTATCCTATAGTAATTCACCCCTCCACTTT
TRBV20-1	12	-	TRBJ2-1	-	CSASGRLGEQFF	TGCAGTGCTAGTGGTAGACTGGGTGAGCAGTTCTTC
TRBV2	15	-	TRBJ2-5	many	CASSESWGGAETQYF	TGTGCCAGCAGTGAGTCGTGGGGGGGCGCGGAGACCCAGTACTTC
TRBV4-1	16	TRBD1	TRBJ1-6	-	CASSPPVRGRDSPLHF	TGCGCCAGCAGCCCCCCAGTCAGGGGGCGAGATTCACCCCTCCACTTT
TRBV27	18	-	TRBJ1-6	few	CASSSNNPVSSYNSPLHF	TGTGCCAGCAGTTCGAATAACCCAGTAAGCTCCTATAATTCACCCCTCCACTTT
TRBV30	14	-	TRBJ2-3	many	CAWSVSRIADTQYF	TGTGCCTGGAGTGTGTCGAGGATCGCCGATACGCAGTATTTT